This T cell receptor beta chain is drawn from a study of human CD8 memory T cell subsets. CCR7+ PD-1+ TIGIT+ early memory CD8+ cells with dysfunctional traits were TPEX. Production of TCR beta libraries used UMI-labeled 5' RACE as the method. As handled by the study authors: In each TCR beta library, there were between roughly 2,600 and 18,000 functional CDR3 beta clonotypes. TCRdb re-called the 5' RACE reads; one entry per CDR3 protein, DNA not given. These V and J calls are TCRdb output, not the study's own analysis. Recorded for this sample: about 10,000 distinct CDR3 sequences. Study-level findings and limits: The study sequenced T cell receptor beta chains alone.

A note on this clonotype: Its antigen is undetermined.

Germline CDR1 MDHEN, CDR2 SYDVKM. The CDR3 has 12 residues. The TCR sequence derives from a human donor in good health. Sequencing input: CD8+ T cells from PBMCs. This rearrangement joins TRBV28 to TRBJ1-1. Here the CDR3 reads CASRDLNTEAFF.